The next 2 T cell receptor beta chains were all read from a single sample in a study of blood T cells in healthy people across ages. Using a J-beta primer mix together with a sample-barcoded 5' primer, a second PCR was run for about 6 to 12 cycles. TCRdb used MiXCR to reprocess the 5' RACE reads, holding one entry per CDR3 protein. The data show fewer than 600,000 distinct CDR3 sequences, about 29% seen once. The sample also formed part of further work on T cells of mothers and their children.

Material: blood. All receptors derive from a boy aged 2 to 9 in good health.

In regard to this clonotype: A read error may produce the germline difference seen at one junction end. The chain recombines TRBV15 with TRBJ2-7, with D maybe TRBD1 (5 bases). CDR3 size: 14 residues. Looked up from germline, CDR1 is LNHNV and CDR2 is YYDKDF (reference sequence). The chain's CDR3 is CATSREQGSCEQYF. Here the CDR3 DNA reads TGTGCCACCAGCAGAGAGCAGGGTTCCTGCGAGCAGTACTTC.

The table lists this clonotype with many counts. The chain recombines TRBV20-1 with TRBJ2-3; TRBD2 matches 9 bases. CDR1 and CDR2 from the germline V gene are DFQATT and SNEGSKA (reference sequence). The CDR3 is made up of 16 amino acids. J was trimmed by 2 bases and V by 0 bases; bases with no gene match: 6. The CDR3 spells CSARDLAGGVTDTQYF. The CDR3 DNA follows: TGCAGTGCTAGAGATCTGGCGGGGGGGGTCACAGATACGCAGTATTTT.